The 25 T cell receptor beta chains listed next were all sequenced from one sample in a study of cytomegalovirus exposure and HLA in healthy donors. PCR primers comprised 60 Vbeta and 13 Jbeta primers. Sequencing used immunoSEQ multiplex PCR; TCRdb keeps in-frame clones, though not all of them. This sample carries around 110,000 clones, 65% of them seen once, and the ten largest clones take over 8.5%. The sample taken for sequencing was PBMCs. Source of these receptors: a woman in her 40s in good health and CMV-seropositive.

The chain joins TRBV18 to TRBJ1-1; TRBD1 might be the D (5 bases). The CDR3 spans 14 residues. V lost 2 bases to trimming and J lost 2 bases, with 9 bases between them. Germline V CDR1 and CDR2: KGHSH, LQKENI. The CDR3 loop reads CASSPVGGNTEAFF. The CDR3 DNA follows: TGTGCCAGCTCACCAGTGGGGGGAAACACTGAAGCTTTCTTT.

This chain joins TRBV5-1 and TRBJ2-5; TRBD2 might be the D (6 bases). Judging by the DNA end, TRBJ2-7 fits better; the J call may be wrong. The CDR3 is 12 residues long. Germline V gene sequence: CDR1 SGHRS, CDR2 YFSETQ. CDR3 in amino acids: CASTGVGYEQYF. The CDR3, as DNA: TGCGCCAGCACGGGAGTGGGCTACGAGCAGTACTTC.

The chain recombines TRBV7-2 with TRBJ2-7, with D perhaps TRBD2 (6 bases). The germline V and J ends were trimmed by 0 bases and 7 bases, with 16 bases remaining between them. CDR3 size: 15 residues. CDR1 SGHTA and CDR2 FQGNSA come from the germline V gene. The CDR3 protein is CASSLASGSHREQYF. In DNA, the CDR3 is TGTGCCAGCAGCTTAGCCAGCGGGTCCCATAGAGAGCAGTACTTC. Combining the CDR3 with reference TRBV7-2 and TRBJ2-7 gives the whole variable domain GAGVSQSPSNKVTEKGKDVELRCDPISGHTALYWYRQSLGQGLEFLIYFQGNSAPDKSGLPSDRFSAERTGGSVSTLTIQRTQQEDSAVYLCASSLASGSHREQYFGPGTRLTVT.

The V call is TRBV5-1, the J call TRBJ2-7, with TRBD1 matching over 7 bases. The CDR3 length is 16 residues. Germline V CDR1 and CDR2: SGHRS, YFSETQ. Unmatched junction bases numbered 12, after V lost 0 bases and J lost 6 bases. The CDR3 spells CASSLDLTGSLFEQYF. CDR3 DNA: TGCGCCAGCAGCTTGGATCTGACAGGGAGTCTCTTCGAGCAGTACTTC.

This clone was seen a few times. The V gene is TRBV7-6, the J gene TRBJ2-1, with 8 bases matching TRBD2. The V gene's germline CDR1 is SGHVS and CDR2 FNYEAQ. This CDR3 has 16 amino acids. Trimming took 1 base from V and 4 from J; bases not matched to a gene: 6. CDR3 region: CASSLDSSGSYNEQFF. The CDR3 nucleotides read TGTGCCAGCAGCTTAGATTCCAGCGGGAGTTACAATGAGCAGTTCTTC.

The CDR3 nucleotides read TGTGCCAGCAGTTTGACCCGGGACAGGGAAGAGACCCAGTACTTC. Translating gives CASSLTRDREETQYF. The chain joins TRBV28 to TRBJ2-5; 9 nucleotides align to TRBD1. This CDR3 is built from 15 residues. V gave up 3 bases and J gave up 3 bases; unmatched junction bases: 5. Germline CDR1 and CDR2: MDHEN and SYDVKM.

The rearrangement uses TRBV7-9 and TRBJ1-2; 10 positions agree with TRBD1. Trimming at V came to 3 bases and at J to 4 bases, leaving 11 bases not matched to a gene. The germline V gene has CDR1 SEHNR and CDR2 FQNEAQ (reference sequence). CDR3 length: 17 residues. The CDR3 spells CASSFPGRQGAFYGYTF. The CDR3 DNA is TGTGCCAGCAGCTTTCCGGGAAGACAGGGGGCATTCTATGGCTACACCTTC. Looking up the rest from reference TRBV7-9 and TRBJ1-2 gives the full variable domain: DTGVSQNPRHKITKRGQNVTFRCDPISEHNRLYWYRQTLGQGPEFLTYFQNEAQLEKSRLLSDRFSAERPKGSFSTLEIQRTEQGDSAMYLCASSFPGRQGAFYGYTFGSGTRLTVV.

This clone was seen a few times. V gene TRBV29-1 combines with J gene TRBJ2-5, with 7 positions matching TRBD1. The CDR3 is made up of 13 amino acids. From germline, CDR1 is SQVTM and CDR2 ANQGSEA. V trimming: 0 bases; J trimming: 5 bases; junction bases outside the gene matches: 3. The CDR3 nucleotides read TGCAGCGTTGAAGAAGGGGGCGGGGAGACCCAGTACTTC. Its translation: CSVEEGGGETQYF.

This rearrangement joins TRBV7-9 to TRBJ2-5; 10 bases map to TRBD2. The CDR3 is 15 amino acids. Germline V gene data show CDR1 as SEHNR and CDR2 as FQNEAQ (reference sequence). With V trimmed by 2 bases and J by 2 bases, 2 bases remained unmatched. The CDR3 protein is CASSLQAGGQETQYF. The CDR3 coding sequence is TGTGCCAGCAGCTTACAAGCGGGAGGGCAAGAGACCCAGTACTTC.

In nucleotides, the CDR3 is TGTGCCAGCAGCCACGGACAGCTCTATGGCTACACCTTC. This sequence encodes CASSHGQLYGYTF. The V and J genes are TRBV7-2 and TRBJ1-2; perhaps TRBD1 as D (6 bases). The CDR3 sequence is 13 residues long. Looked up from germline, CDR1 is SGHTA and CDR2 is FQGNSA. V was clipped by 5 bases and J by 4 bases, with 11 bases between them.

The V and J genes are TRBV23-1 and TRBJ1-2, with D unresolved. TRBV23-1 is flagged as an ORF with uncertain function. This CDR3 region has 15 residues. The V end lost 2 bases, the J end lost 5 bases, and 15 bases lay between the germline ends. CDR3 region: CASSQTVEILYGYTF. CDR3 in DNA: TGCGCCAGCAGTCAAACGGTGGAGATTCTATATGGCTACACCTTC.

The rearrangement links TRBV28 to TRBJ2-7, with D unclear. Germline V gene data show CDR1 as MDHEN and CDR2 as SYDVKM. Trimming stripped 6 bases from V and 0 bases from J, with 15 bases between. The CDR3 runs 15 residues. In DNA form, the CDR3 reads TGTGCCAGCAGCTCCCCCGGCGGAAGCTCCTACGAGCAGTACTTC. Amino acid sequence: CASSSPGGSSYEQYF.

The chain carries TRBV7-9 and TRBJ1-1; maybe TRBD1 (5 bases). V lost 2 bases, J lost 0 bases, and 13 bases lay in between. The CDR3 consists of 16 residues. CDR1 SEHNR and CDR2 FQNEAQ come from the germline V gene (reference sequence). The chain's CDR3 is CASSLTPDSMNTEAFF. CDR3 bases: TGTGCCAGCAGCTTAACCCCCGACAGTATGAACACTGAAGCTTTCTTT.

V is TRBV4-3 and J is TRBJ2-5, with 7 nucleotides matching TRBD1. The CDR3 extends over 16 amino acids. With 3 bases clipped from V and 2 bases from J, the junction kept 9 bases outside the gene matches. Germline CDR1 and CDR2: LGHNA and YSLEER. In DNA form, the CDR3 reads TGCGCCAGCAGCCAGGACACCCCGGGACAGCAAGAGACCCAGTACTTC. This gives the protein CASSQDTPGQQETQYF.

The rearrangement links TRBV29-1 to TRBJ2-1; TRBD2 agrees at 10 bases. The CDR3 extends over 14 amino acids. V was pared by 7 bases and J by 3 bases, with 6 bases of the junction left unmatched. CDR1 is SQVTM and CDR2 is ANQGSEA in the germline V gene. The CDR3 loop reads CSAAPSGSYNEQFF. CDR3 nucleotides: TGCAGCGCCGCCCCTAGCGGGAGCTACAATGAGCAGTTCTTC.

The DNA for the CDR3 is TGTGCCAGCTCACCAGCGGGACTCACAGATACGCAGTATTTT. Translating it yields CASSPAGLTDTQYF. The chain joins TRBV18 to TRBJ2-3; possibly TRBD2 for D (6 bases). Germline CDR1 KGHSH, CDR2 LQKENI. CDR3 length: 14 residues. The ends were cut back, 2 bases at V and 2 bases at J, with 8 bases in the middle.

The chain links TRBV4-3 to TRBJ2-1; 7 bases map to TRBD2. The trim removed 3 bases at V and 2 bases at J, leaving 13 bases unmatched. The CDR3 has 18 amino acids. The V gene's germline CDR1 is LGHNA and CDR2 YSLEER. Here the CDR3 reads CASSHEGQGLAAYNEQFF. In DNA form, the CDR3 reads TGCGCCAGCAGCCATGAGGGTCAGGGCCTAGCGGCCTACAATGAGCAGTTCTTC.

J is TRBJ1-2 and V is TRBV18; unclear D gene. There are 14 residues in the CDR3. Trimming cost V 1 base and J 0 bases, with 6 bases left between them. Germline CDR1 is KGHSH and CDR2 is LQKENI. In DNA, the CDR3 is TGTGCCAGCTCACCACTCTCTACTAACTATGGCTACACCTTC. Translated, it gives CASSPLSTNYGYTF.

This chain joins TRBV28 and TRBJ1-2; TRBD1 matches at 7 bases. The CDR3 covers 14 residues. Germline lookup yields CDR1 MDHEN and CDR2 SYDVKM. V dropped 7 bases and J dropped 0; count of bases not matched to a gene: 5. The CDR3 loop is CASTLQGTNYGYTF. The DNA for the CDR3 is TGTGCCAGCACCTTACAGGGGACTAACTATGGCTACACCTTC.

The genes are TRBV29-1 and TRBJ1-2; 9 bases match TRBD1. Trimming took 7 bases from V and 4 from J; bases not matched to a gene: 1. Germline lookup yields CDR1 SQVTM and CDR2 ANQGSEA. This CDR3 is built from 11 residues. The CDR3 here is CSAQGAYGYTF. The CDR3 coding sequence is TGCAGCGCACAGGGGGCCTATGGCTACACCTTC.

The rearrangement joins TRBV4-1 to TRBJ2-7, with 9 positions matching TRBD2. The length of the CDR3 is 16 residues. Germline CDR1 reads MGHRA; CDR2 reads YSYEKL. V was clipped by 2 bases and J by 2 bases; unmatched bases: 7. CDR3 sequence reads: CASSQQPTSGPYEQYF. The DNA for the CDR3 is TGCGCCAGCAGCCAACAACCGACTAGCGGCCCCTACGAGCAGTACTTC.

This sequence joins TRBV6-5 and TRBJ2-2; 7 bases align to TRBD1. CDR3 length: 15 residues. V gave up 6 bases and J gave up 7 bases; unmatched junction bases: 11. Germline V CDR1 and CDR2: MNHEY, SVGAGI. The CDR3 nucleotides are TGTGCCAGCAGACGTCAGGGGGAAGGGAGCGGGGAGCTGTTTTTT. Its protein product is CASRRQGEGSGELFF.

V is TRBV29-1 and J is TRBJ2-2; D is possibly TRBD1 (6 bases). Germline CDR1 and CDR2: SQVTM and ANQGSEA. V was shortened by 6 bases and J by 1 base, with 12 bases between the two germline ends. The CDR3 is 14 residues long. CDR3 residues: CSVNKQGNTGELFF. The CDR3 DNA reads as TGCAGCGTCAATAAACAGGGGAACACCGGGGAGCTGTTTTTT.

This chain uses TRBV5-1 with TRBJ2-7; TRBD1 agrees at 10 bases. Losses at the gene ends were 2 bases for V and 3 bases for J; bases not matched to a gene: 5. Per germline, CDR1 SGHRS and CDR2 YFSETQ. This CDR3 has 15 amino acids. CDR3 in DNA: TGCGCCAGCAGCTTACCGGGACAGGGGAACTACGAGCAGTACTTC. Translating gives CASSLPGQGNYEQYF.

The chain uses TRBV4-3 and TRBJ2-7; 8 nucleotides align to TRBD2. Trimming removed 3 bases from V and 2 bases from J; junction bases left unmatched: 12. Per germline, CDR1 LGHNA and CDR2 YSLEER. The CDR3 runs 17 residues. CDR3 residues: CASSQELLAAPAYEQYF. The CDR3 coding sequence is TGCGCCAGCAGCCAGGAACTACTAGCGGCACCTGCCTACGAGCAGTACTTC.